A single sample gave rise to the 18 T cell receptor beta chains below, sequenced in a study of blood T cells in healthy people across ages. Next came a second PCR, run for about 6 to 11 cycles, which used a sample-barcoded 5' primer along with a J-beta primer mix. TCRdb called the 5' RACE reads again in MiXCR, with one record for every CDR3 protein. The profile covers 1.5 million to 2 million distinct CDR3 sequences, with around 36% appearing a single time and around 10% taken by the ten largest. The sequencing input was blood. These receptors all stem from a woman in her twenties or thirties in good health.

The CDR3 here is CASRWTSRVHEQYF. Written as DNA, the CDR3 is TGTGCCAGCAGATGGACTAGCAGAGTCCACGAGCAGTACTTC. The rearrangement joins TRBV4-2 to TRBJ2-5; 8 bases are a match to TRBD2. The DNA matches TRBJ2-7 better at its end, which makes the J call doubtful. Germline-derived CDR1 and CDR2 are LGHNA and YNFKEQ. CDR3 length equals 14 residues.

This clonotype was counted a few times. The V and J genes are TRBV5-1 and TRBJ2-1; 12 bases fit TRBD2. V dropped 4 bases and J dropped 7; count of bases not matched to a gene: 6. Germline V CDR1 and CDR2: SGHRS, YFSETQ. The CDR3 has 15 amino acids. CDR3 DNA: TGCGCCAGCAGCACTTCCGGGACTAGCGGGAATGAGCAGTTCTTC. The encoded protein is CASSTSGTSGNEQFF.

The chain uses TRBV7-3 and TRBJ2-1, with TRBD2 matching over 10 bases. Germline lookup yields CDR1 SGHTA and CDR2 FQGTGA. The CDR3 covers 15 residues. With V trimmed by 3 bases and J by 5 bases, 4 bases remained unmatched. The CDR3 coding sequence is TGTGCCAGCAGCTTTAGCGGGGGGTCAAACAATGAGCAGTTCTTC. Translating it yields CASSFSGGSNNEQFF.

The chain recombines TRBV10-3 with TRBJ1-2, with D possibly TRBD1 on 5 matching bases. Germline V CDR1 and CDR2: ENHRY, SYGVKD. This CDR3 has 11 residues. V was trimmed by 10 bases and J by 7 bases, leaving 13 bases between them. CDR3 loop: CATATARGYTF. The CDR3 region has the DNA TGTGCCACCGCGACAGCCCGTGGCTACACCTTC.

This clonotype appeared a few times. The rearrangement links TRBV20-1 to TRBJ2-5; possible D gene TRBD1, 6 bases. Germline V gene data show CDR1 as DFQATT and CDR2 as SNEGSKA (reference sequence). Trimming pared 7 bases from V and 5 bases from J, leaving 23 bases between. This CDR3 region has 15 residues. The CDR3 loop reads CSGDNLREGHETQYF. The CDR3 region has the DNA TGCAGTGGGGACAACCTTCGCGAGGGGCATGAGACCCAGTACTTC.

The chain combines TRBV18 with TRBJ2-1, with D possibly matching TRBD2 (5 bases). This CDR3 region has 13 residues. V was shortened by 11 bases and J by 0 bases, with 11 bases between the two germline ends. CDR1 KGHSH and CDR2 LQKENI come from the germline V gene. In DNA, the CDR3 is TGTGCCGGGGTTGGGAGCTCCTACAATGAGCAGTTCTTC. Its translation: CAGVGSSYNEQFF. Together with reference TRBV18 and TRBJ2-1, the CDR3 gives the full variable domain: NAGVMQNPRHLVRRRGQEARLRCSPMKGHSHVYWYRQLPEEGLKFMVYLQKENIIDESGMPKERFSAEFPKEGPSILRIQQVVRGDSAAYFCAGVGSSYNEQFFGPGTRLTVL.

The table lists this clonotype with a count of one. DNA of the CDR3: TGCAGTGCTAGAGAAAGGCGGGACTACGAGCAGTACTTC. Translated, it gives CSARERRDYEQYF. The chain joins TRBV20-1 to TRBJ2-7, with TRBD2 as a possible D gene (6 bases). This CDR3 has 13 amino acids. V lost 0 bases and J lost 3, with 9 bases in between. Germline V gene data show CDR1 as DFQATT and CDR2 as SNEGSKA (reference sequence).

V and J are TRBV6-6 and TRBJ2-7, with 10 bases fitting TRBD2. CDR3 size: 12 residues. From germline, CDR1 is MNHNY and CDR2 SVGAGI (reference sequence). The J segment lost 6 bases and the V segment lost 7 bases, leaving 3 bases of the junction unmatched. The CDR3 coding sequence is TGTGCCAGCAAGCTAGCGGGAGCCGAGCAGTACTTC. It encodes CASKLAGAEQYF.

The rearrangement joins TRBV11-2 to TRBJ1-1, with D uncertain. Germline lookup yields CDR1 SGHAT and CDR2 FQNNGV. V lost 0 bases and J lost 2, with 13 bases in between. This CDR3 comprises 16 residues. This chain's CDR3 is CASSLDMTWSNTEAFF. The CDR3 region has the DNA TGTGCCAGCAGCTTAGACATGACATGGTCTAACACTGAAGCTTTCTTT. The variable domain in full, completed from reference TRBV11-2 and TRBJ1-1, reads EAGVAQSPRYKIIEKRQSVAFWCNPISGHATLYWYQQILGQGPKLLIQFQNNGVVDDSQLPKDRFSAERLKGVDSTLKIQPAKLEDSAVYLCASSLDMTWSNTEAFFGQGTRLTVV.

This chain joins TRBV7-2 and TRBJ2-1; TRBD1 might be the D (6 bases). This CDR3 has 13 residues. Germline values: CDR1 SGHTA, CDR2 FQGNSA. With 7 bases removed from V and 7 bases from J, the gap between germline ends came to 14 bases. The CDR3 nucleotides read TGTGCCAGCAACTCGATAGGGGGTAATGAGCAGTTCTTC. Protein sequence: CASNSIGGNEQFF.

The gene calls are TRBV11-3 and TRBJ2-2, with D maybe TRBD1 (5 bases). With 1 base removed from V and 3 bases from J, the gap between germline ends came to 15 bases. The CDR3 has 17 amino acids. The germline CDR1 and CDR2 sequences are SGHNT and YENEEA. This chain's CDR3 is CASSLGLPGAYTGELFF. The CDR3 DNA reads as TGTGCCAGCAGCTTAGGTCTCCCTGGGGCCTACACCGGGGAGCTGTTTTTT. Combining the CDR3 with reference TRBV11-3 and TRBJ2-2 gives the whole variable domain EAGVVQSPRYKIIEKKQPVAFWCNPISGHNTLYWYLQNLGQGPELLIRYENEEAVDDSQLPKDRFSAERLKGVDSTLKIQPAELGDSAVYLCASSLGLPGAYTGELFFGEGSRLTVL.

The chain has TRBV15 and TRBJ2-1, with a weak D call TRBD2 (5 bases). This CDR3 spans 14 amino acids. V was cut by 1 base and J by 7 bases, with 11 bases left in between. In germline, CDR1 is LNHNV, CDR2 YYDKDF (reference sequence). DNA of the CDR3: TGTGCCACCAGCAGAGTGCGGTCGGGGAATGAGCAGTTCTTC. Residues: CATSRVRSGNEQFF.

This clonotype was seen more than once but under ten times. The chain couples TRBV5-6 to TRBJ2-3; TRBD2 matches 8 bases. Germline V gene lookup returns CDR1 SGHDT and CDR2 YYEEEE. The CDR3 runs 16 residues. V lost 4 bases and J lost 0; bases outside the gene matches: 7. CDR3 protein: CASSHGAGGSTDTQYF. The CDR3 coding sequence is TGTGCCAGCAGCCATGGGGCGGGAGGAAGCACAGATACGCAGTATTTT.

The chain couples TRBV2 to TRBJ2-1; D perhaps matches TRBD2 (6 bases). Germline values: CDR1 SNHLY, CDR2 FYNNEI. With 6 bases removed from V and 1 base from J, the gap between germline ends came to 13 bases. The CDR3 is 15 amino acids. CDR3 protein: CASRPGLGSYNEQFF. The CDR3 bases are TGTGCCAGCAGGCCGGGACTCGGTTCCTACAATGAGCAGTTCTTC.

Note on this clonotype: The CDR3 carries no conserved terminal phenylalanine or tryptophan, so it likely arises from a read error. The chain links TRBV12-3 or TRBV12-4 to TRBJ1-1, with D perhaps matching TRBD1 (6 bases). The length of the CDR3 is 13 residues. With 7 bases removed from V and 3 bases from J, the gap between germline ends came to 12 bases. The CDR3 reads CASILTGYTEAFV. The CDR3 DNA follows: TGTGCCAGCATTCTTACAGGGTACACTGAAGCTTTCGTT.

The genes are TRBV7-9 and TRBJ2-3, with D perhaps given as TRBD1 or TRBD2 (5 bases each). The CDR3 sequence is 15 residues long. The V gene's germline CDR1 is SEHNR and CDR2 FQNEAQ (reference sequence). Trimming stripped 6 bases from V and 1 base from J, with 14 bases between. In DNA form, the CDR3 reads TGTGCCAGCAGGGGGGTAGCCCTGGGCACAGATACGCAGTATTTT. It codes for CASRGVALGTDTQYF.

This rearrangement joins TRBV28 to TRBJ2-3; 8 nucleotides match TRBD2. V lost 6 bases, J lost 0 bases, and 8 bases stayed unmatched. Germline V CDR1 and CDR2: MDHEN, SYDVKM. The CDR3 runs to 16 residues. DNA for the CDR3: TGTGCCAGCAGCTGGACTAGCAGTCATAGCACAGATACGCAGTATTTT. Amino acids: CASSWTSSHSTDTQYF.

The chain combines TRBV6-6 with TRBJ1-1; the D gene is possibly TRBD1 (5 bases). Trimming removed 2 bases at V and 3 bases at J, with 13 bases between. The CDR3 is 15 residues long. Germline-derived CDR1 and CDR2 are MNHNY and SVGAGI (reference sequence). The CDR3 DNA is TGTGCCAGCAGTTACCATCAGGGAAGGTACACTGAAGCTTTCTTT. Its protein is CASSYHQGRYTEAFF.